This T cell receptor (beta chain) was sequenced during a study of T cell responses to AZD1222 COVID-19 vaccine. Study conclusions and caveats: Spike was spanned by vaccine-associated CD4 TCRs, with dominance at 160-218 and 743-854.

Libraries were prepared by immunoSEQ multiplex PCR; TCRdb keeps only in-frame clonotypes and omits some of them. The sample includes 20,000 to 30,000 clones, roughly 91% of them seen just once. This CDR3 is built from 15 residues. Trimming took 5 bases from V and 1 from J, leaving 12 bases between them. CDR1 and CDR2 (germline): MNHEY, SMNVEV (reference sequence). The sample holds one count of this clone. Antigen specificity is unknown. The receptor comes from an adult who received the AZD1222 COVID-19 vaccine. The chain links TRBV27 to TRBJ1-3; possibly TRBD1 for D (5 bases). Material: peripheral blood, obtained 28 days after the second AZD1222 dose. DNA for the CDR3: TGTGCCAGCAGTCCATCAGGGAGTTCTGGAAACACCATATATTTT. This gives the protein CASSPSGSSGNTIYF.